The subject of this entry is one TCR beta chain. This entry is derived from a study of blood T cells in healthy people across ages. The CDR3 runs 15 residues. Germline V gene sequence: CDR1 LNHNV, CDR2 YYDKDF (reference sequence). The V and J ends lost 1 base and 0 bases respectively, with 10 bases between them. Aged roughly 6 to 90, donors were systemically healthy Caucasians from Russia. Combining a sample-barcoded 5' primer with a J-beta primer mix, a second PCR ran for roughly 7 to 12 cycles. Template switching added a 12-random-nucleotide identifier to every cDNA molecule. Every sample returned 2.5 million or more CDR3-containing paired-end reads. TCRdb reprocessed the 5' RACE reads via MiXCR and lists one record per CDR3 protein. The data contain 380,000 or so distinct CDR3 sequences, approximately 51% of them singletons.

Material: blood. This clonotype was obtained from a man in his 60s in good health. The chain employs TRBV15 and TRBJ2-7, with D tentatively TRBD1 (5 bases). The CDR3 DNA sequence: TGTGCCACCAGCAGAGTCATGGACACCTCCTACGAGCAGTACTTC. It encodes CATSRVMDTSYEQYF. The whole variable domain, remainder taken from reference TRBV15 and TRBJ2-7, is DAMVIQNPRYQVTQFGKPVTLSCSQTLNHNVMYWYQQKSSQAPKLLFHYYDKDFNNEADTPDNFQSRRPNTSFCFLDIRSPGLGDTAMYLCATSRVMDTSYEQYFGPGTRLTVT.